Listed below are T cell receptor beta chains from one sample, sequenced in a study of CD8 T cells in Susac syndrome. TCRdb analysed the immunoSEQ multiplex PCR reads with MiXCR anew, one entry per CDR3 protein. The sample holds about 400,000 distinct CDR3 sequences, 75% to 90% seen once. Sequencing input: CD8+ T cells from PBMCs. The receptors shown here come from a human donor with multiple sclerosis. CDR3s include the opening cysteine and the closing phenylalanine or tryptophan. Each record gives: clone size, V gene, J gene, D gene, CDR3 protein, CDR3 DNA. The D gene is left open where the match is weak. Some rows have no size entry. The others give once, few or many, or a class for an expanded clone.

NA	TRBV30	TRBJ1-5	NA	CAWRKGSVVDQPQHF	TGTGCCTGGAGGAAGGGGTCCGTTGTCGATCAGCCCCAGCATTTT
few	TRBV6-1	TRBJ2-7	TRBD1	CASITGTESYEQYF	TGTGCCAGCATCACCGGGACAGAGAGCTACGAGCAGTACTTC
NA	TRBV4-1	TRBJ2-1	NA	CASSQESGFDDEQFF	TGCGCCAGCAGCCAAGAGTCAGGGTTCGACGATGAGCAGTTCTTC
NA	TRBV28	TRBJ2-3	NA	CASSSDFTDTQYF	TGTGCCAGCAGTTCTGACTTCACAGATACGCAGTATTTT
once	TRBV4-1	TRBJ1-2	NA	CASSQDRTNSYGYTF	TGCGCCAGCAGCCAAGATCGGACAAACTCCTATGGCTACACCTTC
NA	TRBV6-5	TRBJ1-1	TRBD1	CASSMGQGAGTEAFF	TGTGCCAGCAGCATGGGACAGGGGGCAGGGACTGAAGCTTTCTTT
NA	TRBV30	TRBJ2-1	TRBD2	CARVRGNYNEQFF	TGTGCCCGCGTGCGGGGGAATTACAATGAGCAGTTCTTC
NA	TRBV6-4	TRBJ2-3	TRBD2	CASSRTSEDTQYF	TGTGCCAGCAGTCGGACTAGCGAGGATACGCAGTATTTT
NA	TRBV30	TRBJ1-1	NA	CAWSQGSEAFF	TGTGCCTGGAGTCAGGGATCGGAAGCTTTCTTT
NA	TRBV27	TRBJ1-5	NA	CASSSPGGPNQPQHF	TGTGCCAGCAGTTCCCCGGGAGGCCCGAATCAGCCCCAGCATTTT
NA	TRBV6-5	TRBJ2-1	NA	CASTFLGSNEQFF	TGTGCCAGCACCTTCCTCGGGAGCAATGAGCAGTTCTTC
few	TRBV6-2/TRBV6-3	TRBJ1-1	NA	CASSYDIAITEAFF	TGTGCCAGCAGTTACGACATAGCGATCACTGAAGCTTTCTTT
NA	TRBV19	TRBJ2-1	TRBD2	CASRAGENEQFF	TGTGCCAGTAGAGCGGGAGAAAATGAGCAGTTCTTC
NA	TRBV28	TRBJ1-1	NA	CASSSASRTEAFF	TGTGCCAGCAGTTCCGCCTCTCGCACTGAAGCTTTCTTT
few	TRBV6-1	TRBJ2-7	NA	CASSELYEQYF	TGTGCCAGCAGTGAACTATACGAGCAGTACTTC
NA	TRBV11-2	TRBJ2-7	NA	CASSLVSEQYF	TGTGCCAGCAGCTTAGTATCCGAGCAGTACTTC
NA	TRBV28	TRBJ2-2	TRBD1	CASSLHADRDFNGELFF	TGTGCCAGCAGTTTACATGCGGACAGGGATTTCAACGGGGAGCTGTTTTTT
NA	TRBV20-1	TRBJ2-1	NA	CSARARNREPFPNNEQFF	TGCAGTGCTAGAGCCAGAAACAGGGAGCCTTTCCCGAACAATGAGCAGTTCTTC
NA	TRBV28	TRBJ1-3	NA	CASSEQGNTIYF	TGTGCCAGCAGCGAACAGGGAAACACCATATATTTT
NA	TRBV27	TRBJ1-1	TRBD1	CASRQGLMNTEAFF	TGTGCCAGCCGACAGGGCCTCATGAACACTGAAGCTTTCTTT
once	TRBV6-1	TRBJ2-1	TRBD1	CASREGTGALYNEQFF	TGTGCCAGCAGGGAGGGGACAGGTGCTCTTTACAATGAGCAGTTCTTC
NA	TRBV30	TRBJ2-2	NA	CASDRNTGELFF	TGTGCCTCGGACAGGAACACCGGGGAGCTGTTTTTT
once	TRBV6-6	TRBJ1-2	NA	CASSQGLRDNYGYTF	TGTGCCAGCAGTCAAGGACTGAGAGATAACTATGGCTACACCTTC
NA	TRBV6-5	TRBJ1-2	NA	CASSFVQHYGYTF	TGTGCCAGCAGTTTCGTGCAGCACTATGGCTACACCTTC
NA	TRBV5-6	TRBJ2-5	NA	CASSPVTGFRTQYF	TGTGCCAGCAGCCCGGTAACTGGTTTTCGGACCCAGTACTTC
NA	TRBV20-1	TRBJ2-5	TRBD2	CSARDGIGRGGVKTQYF	TGCAGTGCTAGAGATGGGATCGGCCGGGGGGGCGTAAAGACCCAGTACTTC
NA	TRBV10-3	TRBJ2-2	TRBD2	CAISPLSGGADTGELFF	TGTGCCATCAGCCCTCTGAGCGGGGGGGCGGACACCGGGGAGCTGTTTTTT
NA	TRBV5-1	TRBJ1-1	NA	CASSLAGRNTEAFF	TGCGCCAGCAGCCTTGCCGGCAGGAACACTGAAGCTTTCTTT
NA	TRBV30	TRBJ1-1	NA	CAWSSRPDPEAFF	TGTGCCTGGAGTTCCCGCCCGGACCCTGAAGCTTTCTTT
NA	TRBV11-2	TRBJ2-2	NA	CASRSEEGYTGELFF	TGTGCCAGCAGATCGGAGGAGGGGTACACCGGGGAGCTGTTTTTT
NA	TRBV6-2/TRBV6-3	TRBJ2-2	TRBD1	CASSYLGQGIGNTGELFF	TGTGCCAGCAGTTACCTCGGACAGGGAATAGGCAACACCGGGGAGCTGTTTTTT
NA	TRBV30	TRBJ2-3	NA	CAWSDANTSTDTQYF	TGTGCCTGGAGTGACGCAAATACTAGCACAGATACGCAGTATTTT
few	TRBV11-2	TRBJ1-5	TRBD1	CASSPGTGYGQPQHF	TGTGCCAGCAGCCCGGGGACAGGGTATGGTCAGCCCCAGCATTTT
NA	TRBV14	TRBJ1-2	TRBD1	CASSTTGEGPYGYTF	TGTGCCAGCAGCACGACAGGGGAAGGCCCCTATGGCTACACCTTC
NA	TRBV7-9	TRBJ2-7	NA	CASSWGEVNYEQYF	TGTGCCAGCAGCTGGGGTGAGGTTAACTACGAGCAGTACTTC
NA	TRBV6-5	TRBJ2-1	NA	CASSYLHTVNEQFF	TGTGCCAGCAGTTACCTACATACAGTGAATGAGCAGTTCTTC
NA	TRBV25-1	TRBJ2-3	NA	CASSEFFTGEGFTDTQYF	TGTGCCAGCAGTGAATTTTTTACAGGGGAGGGATTCACAGATACGCAGTATTTT
NA	TRBV5-1	TRBJ1-4	NA	CASSPGLSATNEKLFF	TGCGCCAGCAGCCCGGGACTCTCTGCAACTAATGAAAAACTGTTTTTT
NA	TRBV7-8	TRBJ2-1	TRBD2	CASSLEGSGENNEQFF	TGTGCCAGCAGCTTAGAAGGTAGCGGGGAGAACAATGAGCAGTTCTTC
NA	TRBV29-1	TRBJ1-5	TRBD1	CSVETGGNQPQHF	TGCAGCGTTGAAACAGGGGGTAATCAGCCCCAGCATTTT
NA	TRBV7-9	TRBJ1-1	NA	CASSPAPAADEAFF	TGTGCCAGCAGTCCGGCCCCGGCCGCTGATGAAGCTTTCTTT